Listed below are T cell receptor beta chains from one sample, sequenced in a study of OX40 agonist ivuxolimab in advanced cancers. Assay: immunoSEQ multiplex PCR; the TCRdb copy retains only in-frame clones and omits some. The sample yields 20,000 to 30,000 clones, under 95% seen once. Source: CD4+ or CD8+ T cells sorted from blood, taken in a trial of the OX40 agonist ivuxolimab. The receptors derive from an adult with an advanced solid tumor such as melanoma, head and neck, liver or kidney cancer. CDR3s include the opening cysteine and the closing phenylalanine or tryptophan. D genes are given only for firm matches. Clone sizes are given selectively: once, few, many, or a class where the clone is expanded.

TRBV12-5	TRBJ1-1	-	few	CASGFMTEAFF	TGTGCTAGTGGTTTTATGACTGAAGCTTTCTTT
TRBV5-8	TRBJ2-7	-	-	CASSIYRVSSYEQYF	TGTGCCAGCAGCATCTACAGGGTGAGCTCCTACGAGCAGTACTTC
TRBV29-1	TRBJ1-2	-	once	CSVDGGSGIGGYTF	TGCAGCGTTGACGGGGGCAGCGGGATAGGGGGCTACACCTTC
TRBV7-7	TRBJ1-1	-	-	CASSLESGTEAFF	TGTGCTAGCAGCTTAGAATCGGGCACTGAAGCTTTCTTT
TRBV27	TRBJ2-7	-	-	CASSFGPNYEQYF	TGTGCCAGCAGTTTCGGACCGAACTACGAGCAGTACTTC
TRBV4-3	TRBJ2-7	TRBD2	-	CASSQGGGAYEQYF	TGCGCCAGCAGCCAAGGCGGGGGAGCCTACGAGCAGTACTTC
TRBV29-1	TRBJ2-1	-	-	CSVSPLDNEQFF	TGCAGCGTTTCCCCACTCGACAATGAGCAGTTCTTC
TRBV5-1	TRBJ2-5	TRBD2	once	CASSRPSGEQETQYF	TGCGCCAGCAGCAGGCCTAGCGGGGAGCAAGAGACCCAGTACTTC
TRBV19	TRBJ1-2	-	-	CASVPRGENYGYTF	TGTGCCAGTGTACCGAGGGGGGAAAACTATGGCTACACCTTC
TRBV7-7	TRBJ2-3	-	once	CASSLEGTDTQYF	TGTGCTAGCAGCTTAGAAGGCACAGATACGCAGTATTTT
TRBV9	TRBJ2-7	-	-	CASSVLTDLFYEQYF	TGTGCCAGCAGCGTACTAACAGACCTATTCTACGAGCAGTACTTC
TRBV6-1	TRBJ1-2	-	once	CASSLVGDYGYTF	TGTGCCAGCAGCTTGGTAGGGGACTATGGCTACACCTTC
TRBV5-1	TRBJ2-2	TRBD2	-	CASSLGAGAPTGELFF	TGCGCCAGCAGCTTGGGAGCGGGAGCGCCAACCGGGGAGCTGTTTTTT
TRBV10-1	TRBJ1-5	TRBD1	-	CASSEGRGNQPQHF	TGCGCCAGCAGTGAGGGCAGGGGGAATCAGCCCCAGCATTTT
TRBV4-3	TRBJ1-2	TRBD1	once	CASSQGQGEGYTF	TGCGCCAGCAGCCAGGGACAGGGGGAAGGCTACACCTTC
TRBV7-9	TRBJ2-1	-	-	CASSIVNEQFF	TGTGCCAGCAGTATTGTCAATGAGCAGTTCTTC
TRBV4-3	TRBJ1-2	-	-	CASSQDEGGITNYGYTF	TGCGCCAGCAGCCAAGATGAGGGGGGGATTACTAACTATGGCTACACCTTC
TRBV27	TRBJ2-7	TRBD2	few	CASRRSGNTYEQYF	TGTGCCAGCAGACGTAGCGGGAACACCTACGAGCAGTACTTC